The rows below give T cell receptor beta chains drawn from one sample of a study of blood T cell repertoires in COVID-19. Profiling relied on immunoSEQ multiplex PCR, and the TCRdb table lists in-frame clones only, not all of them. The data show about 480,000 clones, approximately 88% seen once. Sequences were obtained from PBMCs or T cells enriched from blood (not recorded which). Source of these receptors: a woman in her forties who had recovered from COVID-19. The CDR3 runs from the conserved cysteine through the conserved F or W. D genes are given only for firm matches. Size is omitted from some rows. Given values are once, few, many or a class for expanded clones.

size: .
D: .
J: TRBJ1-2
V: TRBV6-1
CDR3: CASSEAAGNYGYTF
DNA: TGTGCCAGCAGTGAAGCTGCAGGGAACTATGGCTACACCTTC

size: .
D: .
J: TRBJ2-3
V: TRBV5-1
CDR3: CASSSLTAYTDTQYF
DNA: TGCGCCAGCAGCTCGCTAACCGCCTATACCGATACGCAGTATTTT

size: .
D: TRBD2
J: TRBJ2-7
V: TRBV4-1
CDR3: CASSQGGYGTSYYEQYF
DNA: TGCGCCAGCAGCCAAGGGGGGTACGGGACTAGTTACTACGAGCAGTACTTC

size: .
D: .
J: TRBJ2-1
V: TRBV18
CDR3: CASSPRGDEQFF
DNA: TGTGCCAGCTCCCCCAGAGGCGATGAGCAGTTCTTC

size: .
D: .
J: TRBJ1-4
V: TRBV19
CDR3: CASSANSATNEKLFF
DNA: TGTGCCAGTAGTGCCAACTCGGCAACTAATGAAAAACTGTTTTTT

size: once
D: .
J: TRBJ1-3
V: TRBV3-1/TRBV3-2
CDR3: CASSPWEMGRVGNTIYF
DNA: TGTGCCAGCAGCCCGTGGGAGATGGGGAGAGTTGGAAACACCATATATTTT

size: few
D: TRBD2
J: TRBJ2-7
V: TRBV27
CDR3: CASSLMGGSSYEQYF
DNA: TGTGCCAGCAGTTTAATGGGCGGGAGCTCCTACGAGCAGTACTTC

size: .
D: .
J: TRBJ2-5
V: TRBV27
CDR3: CASSQGGALWETQYF
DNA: TGTGCCAGCAGTCAGGGGGGAGCATTATGGGAGACCCAGTACTTC

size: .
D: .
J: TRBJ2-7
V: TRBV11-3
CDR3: CASSLVWQYEQYF
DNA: TGTGCCAGCAGCTTAGTCTGGCAATACGAGCAGTACTTC

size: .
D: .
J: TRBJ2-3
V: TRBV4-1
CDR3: CASSHAHGEPGDTQYF
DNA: TGCGCCAGCAGCCATGCTCACGGGGAGCCGGGAGATACGCAGTATTTT

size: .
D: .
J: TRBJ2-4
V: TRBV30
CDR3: CAWSEQGRWTKNIQYF
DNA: TGTGCCTGGAGTGAACAGGGGAGGTGGACCAAAAACATTCAGTACTTC

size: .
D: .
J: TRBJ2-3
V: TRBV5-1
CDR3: CASSLGGTDTQYF
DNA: TGCGCCAGCAGCTTAGGGGGCACAGATACGCAGTATTTT

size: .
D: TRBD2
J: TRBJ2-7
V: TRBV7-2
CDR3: CASSLGGGSSYEQYF
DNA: TGTGCCAGCAGCTTAGGGGGGGGGAGCTCCTACGAGCAGTACTTC

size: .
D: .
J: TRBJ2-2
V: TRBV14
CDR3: CASSLRTGLNTGELFF
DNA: TGTGCCAGCAGCCTCCGGACTGGACTAAACACCGGGGAGCTGTTTTTT

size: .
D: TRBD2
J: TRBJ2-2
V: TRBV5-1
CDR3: CASSLRLAGRTGELFF
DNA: TGCGCCAGCAGCTTACGACTAGCGGGACGCACCGGGGAGCTGTTTTTT

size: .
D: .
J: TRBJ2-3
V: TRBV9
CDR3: CASSVGASYTDTQYF
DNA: TGTGCCAGCAGCGTGGGGGCCAGCTACACAGATACGCAGTATTTT

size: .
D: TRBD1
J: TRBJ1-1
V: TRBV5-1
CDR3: CASRGGTGTEAFF
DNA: TGCGCCAGCAGAGGGGGCACCGGCACTGAAGCTTTCTTT

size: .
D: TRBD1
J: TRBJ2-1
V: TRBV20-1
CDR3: CSASWTGGYNEQFF
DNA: TGCAGTGCTAGTTGGACAGGGGGCTACAATGAGCAGTTCTTC

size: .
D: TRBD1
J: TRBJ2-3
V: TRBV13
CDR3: CASSPGQGTSTDTQYF
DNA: TGTGCCAGCAGCCCAGGACAGGGGACGAGCACAGATACGCAGTATTTT

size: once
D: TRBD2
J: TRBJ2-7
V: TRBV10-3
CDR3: CAISESGKVYEQYF
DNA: TGTGCCATCAGTGAAAGCGGGAAGGTCTACGAGCAGTACTTC

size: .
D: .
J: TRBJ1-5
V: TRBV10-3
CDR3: CAISESGRGSNQPQHF
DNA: TGTGCCATCAGTGAGAGCGGCAGGGGAAGCAATCAGCCCCAGCATTTT

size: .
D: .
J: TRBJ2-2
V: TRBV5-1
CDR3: CASSLAGRSNTGELFF
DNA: TGCGCCAGCAGCTTGGCAGGGAGGTCGAACACCGGGGAGCTGTTTTTT

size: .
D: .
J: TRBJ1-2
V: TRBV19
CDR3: CASSGWGRENYGYTF
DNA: TGTGCCAGTAGTGGCTGGGGCAGGGAAAACTATGGCTACACCTTC

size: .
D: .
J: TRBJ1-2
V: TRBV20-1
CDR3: CSASVQGRGYTF
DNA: TGCAGTGCTAGTGTTCAGGGAAGAGGCTACACCTTC

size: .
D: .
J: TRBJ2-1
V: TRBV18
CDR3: CASSPPSDRSNNEQFF
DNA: TGTGCCAGCTCACCACCTTCTGACAGGTCCAACAATGAGCAGTTCTTC

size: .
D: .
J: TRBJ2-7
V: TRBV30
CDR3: CAWSVCQEQYF
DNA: TGTGCCTGGAGTGTTTGTCAAGAGCAGTACTTC

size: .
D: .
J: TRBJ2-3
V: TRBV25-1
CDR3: CASRDIGTSTDTQYF
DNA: TGTGCCAGCAGGGACATAGGGACTAGCACAGATACGCAGTATTTT

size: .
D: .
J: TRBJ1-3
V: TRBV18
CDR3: CASSPLQGSSSGNTIYF
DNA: TGTGCCAGCTCACCTCTGCAGGGTTCGAGCTCTGGAAACACCATATATTTT

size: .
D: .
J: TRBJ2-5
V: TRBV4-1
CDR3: CASGLREWWVETQYF
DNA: TGCGCCAGCGGCCTCAGGGAATGGTGGGTCGAGACCCAGTACTTC

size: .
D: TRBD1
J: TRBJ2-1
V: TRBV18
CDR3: CASSRLSRQGRNNEQFF
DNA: TGTGCCAGCTCACGACTTTCCCGACAGGGGAGGAACAATGAGCAGTTCTTC

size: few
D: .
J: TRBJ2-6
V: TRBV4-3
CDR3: CASSQEAGSGANVLTF
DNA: TGCGCCAGCAGCCAAGAGGCGGGGTCTGGGGCCAACGTCCTGACTTTC

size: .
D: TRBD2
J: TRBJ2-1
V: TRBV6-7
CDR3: CASSWGGVPGLSYNEQFF
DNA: TGTGCCAGCAGTTGGGGGGGGGTACCAGGCCTCTCCTACAATGAGCAGTTCTTC

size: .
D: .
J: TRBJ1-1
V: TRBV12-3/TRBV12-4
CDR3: CASSLIQRLEAFF
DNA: TGTGCCAGCAGTTTAATTCAAAGACTCGAAGCTTTCTTT

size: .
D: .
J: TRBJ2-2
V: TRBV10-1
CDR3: CASSDPSKLKQYPNTGELFF
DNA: TGCGCCAGCAGTGACCCTTCAAAACTCAAACAGTATCCGAACACCGGGGAGCTGTTTTTT

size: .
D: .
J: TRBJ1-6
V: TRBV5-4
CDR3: CASSFGQGSSPLHF
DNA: TGTGCCAGCAGCTTCGGTCAGGGTAGTTCACCCCTCCACTTT